This T cell receptor (beta chain) was retrieved from a study of cytomegalovirus exposure and HLA in healthy donors. In the PCR, 60 Vbeta and 13 Jbeta primers were used. Some clones are missing from TCRdb's copy, which holds only in-frame ones; the method was immunoSEQ multiplex PCR. The data contain 110,000 to 150,000 clones, roughly 77% of them singletons. Germline V gene lookup returns CDR1 SSHAT and CDR2 FNYEAQ (reference sequence). This CDR3 has 15 amino acids. Comment on this clone: At one boundary the junction diverges from the germline segment, which might be a read error.

The material sequenced was PBMCs. The chain carries TRBV7-7 and TRBJ2-5; 10 bases are a match to TRBD2. The clonotype comes from a woman aged 30 to 39 in good health and CMV-seronegative. The CDR3 here is CASSTGTSVVETQYF. The CDR3 bases are TGTGCTAGCAGTACCGGGACTAGCGTTGTAGAGACCCAGTACTTC.